Described below is a single T cell receptor (beta chain) sequence and its context. The V gene's germline CDR1 is MNHEY and CDR2 SVGEGT. Trimming cost V 5 bases and J 8 bases; bases outside gene matches: 6. CDR3 length equals 14 residues. Here immunoSEQ multiplex PCR was the method, and the copy in TCRdb shows in-frame clones only, minus some. Among roughly 3,500 clones listed, around 90% were seen once. This sample is drawn from a study of blood T cell repertoires in COVID-19. Sequenced material: peripheral blood. The TCR originated in a man aged 50 or older with active COVID-19. The genes are TRBV6-2 or TRBV6-3 and TRBJ1-4, with TRBD1 matching 9 bases. CDR3 in amino acids: CASSQTGGREKLFF. CDR3 DNA: TGTGCCAGCAGTCAGACAGGGGGACGGGAAAAACTGTTTTTT.